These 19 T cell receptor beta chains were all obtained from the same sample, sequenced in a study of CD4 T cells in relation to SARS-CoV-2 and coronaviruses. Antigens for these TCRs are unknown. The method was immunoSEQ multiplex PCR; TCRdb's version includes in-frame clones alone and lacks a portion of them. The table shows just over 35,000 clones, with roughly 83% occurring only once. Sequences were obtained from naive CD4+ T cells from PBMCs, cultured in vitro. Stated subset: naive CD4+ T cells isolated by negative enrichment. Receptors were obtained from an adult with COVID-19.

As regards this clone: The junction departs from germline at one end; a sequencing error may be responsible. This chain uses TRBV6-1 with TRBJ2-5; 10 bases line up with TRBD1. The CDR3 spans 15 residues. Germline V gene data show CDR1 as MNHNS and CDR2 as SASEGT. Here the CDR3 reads CASNERDRGSETQYF. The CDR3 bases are TGTGCCAGCAATGAACGGGACAGGGGTTCAGAGACCCAGTACTTC.

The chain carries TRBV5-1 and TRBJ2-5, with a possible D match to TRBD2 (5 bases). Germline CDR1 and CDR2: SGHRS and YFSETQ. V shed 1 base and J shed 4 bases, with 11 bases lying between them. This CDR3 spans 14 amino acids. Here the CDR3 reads CASSLRGSGETQYF. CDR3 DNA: TGCGCCAGCAGCTTGCGAGGGTCGGGAGAGACCCAGTACTTC.

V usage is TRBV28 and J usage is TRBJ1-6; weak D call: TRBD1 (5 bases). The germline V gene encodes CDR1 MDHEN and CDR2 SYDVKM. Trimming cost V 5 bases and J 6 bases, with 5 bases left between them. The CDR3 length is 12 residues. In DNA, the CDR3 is TGTGCCAGCAGTCAGGGTAATTCACCCCTCCACTTT. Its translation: CASSQGNSPLHF.

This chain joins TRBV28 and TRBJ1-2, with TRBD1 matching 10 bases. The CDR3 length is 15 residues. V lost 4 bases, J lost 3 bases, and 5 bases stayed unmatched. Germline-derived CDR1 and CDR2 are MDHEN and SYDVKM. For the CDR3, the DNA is TGTGCCAGCAGTTCTACCGGGACAGGGGACTATGGCTACACCTTC. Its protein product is CASSSTGTGDYGYTF.

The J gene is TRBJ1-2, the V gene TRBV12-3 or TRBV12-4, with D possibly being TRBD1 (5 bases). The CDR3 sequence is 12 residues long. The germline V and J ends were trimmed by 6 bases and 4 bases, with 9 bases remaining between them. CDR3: CASSREAYGYTF. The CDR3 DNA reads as TGTGCCAGCAGCAGGGAGGCCTATGGCTACACCTTC.

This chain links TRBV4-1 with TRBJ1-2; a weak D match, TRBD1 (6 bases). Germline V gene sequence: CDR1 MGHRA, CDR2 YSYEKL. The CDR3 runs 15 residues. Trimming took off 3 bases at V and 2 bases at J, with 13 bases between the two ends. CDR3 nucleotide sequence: TGCGCCAGCAGCCAGCTGGGACATGCAAACTATGGCTACACCTTC. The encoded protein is CASSQLGHANYGYTF.

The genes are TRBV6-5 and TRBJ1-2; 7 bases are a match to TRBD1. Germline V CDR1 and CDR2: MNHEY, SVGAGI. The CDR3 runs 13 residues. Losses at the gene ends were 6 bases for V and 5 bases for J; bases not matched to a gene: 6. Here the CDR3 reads CASRRTGAYGYTF. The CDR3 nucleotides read TGTGCCAGCAGACGGACAGGTGCTTATGGCTACACCTTC.

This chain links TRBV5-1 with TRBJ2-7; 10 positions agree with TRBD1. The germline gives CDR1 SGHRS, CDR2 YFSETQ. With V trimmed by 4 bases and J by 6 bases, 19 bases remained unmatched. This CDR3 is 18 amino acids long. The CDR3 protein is CASSDTITAPWTGGEQYF. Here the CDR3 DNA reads TGCGCCAGCAGCGATACTATCACCGCGCCTTGGACAGGGGGCGAGCAGTACTTC.

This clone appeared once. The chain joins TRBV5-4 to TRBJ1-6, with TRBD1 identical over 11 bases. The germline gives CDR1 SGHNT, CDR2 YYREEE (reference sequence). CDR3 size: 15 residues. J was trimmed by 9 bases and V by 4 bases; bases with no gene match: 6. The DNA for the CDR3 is TGTGCCAGCAGCACGGGACAGGGGGAGGGTTCACCCCTCCACTTT. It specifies CASSTGQGEGSPLHF.

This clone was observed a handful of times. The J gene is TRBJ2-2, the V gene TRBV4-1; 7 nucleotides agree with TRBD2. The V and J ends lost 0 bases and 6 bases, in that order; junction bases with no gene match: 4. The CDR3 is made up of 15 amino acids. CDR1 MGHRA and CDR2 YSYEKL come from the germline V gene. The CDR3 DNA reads TGCGCCAGCAGCCAAGATCCAGGGAGGGCCGGGGAGCTGTTTTTT. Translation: CASSQDPGRAGELFF.

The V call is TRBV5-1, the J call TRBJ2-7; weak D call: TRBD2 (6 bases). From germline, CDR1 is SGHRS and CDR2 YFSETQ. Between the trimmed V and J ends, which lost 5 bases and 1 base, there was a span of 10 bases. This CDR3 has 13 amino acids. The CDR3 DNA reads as TGCGCCAGCAGTCGGGGGTCATCCTACGAGCAGTACTTC. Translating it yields CASSRGSSYEQYF.

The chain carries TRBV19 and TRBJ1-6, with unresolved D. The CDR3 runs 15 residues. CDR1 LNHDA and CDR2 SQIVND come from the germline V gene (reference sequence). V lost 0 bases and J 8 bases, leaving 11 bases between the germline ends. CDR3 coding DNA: TGTGCCAGTAGTATAGACGGTGACACACATTCACCCCTCCACTTT. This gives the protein CASSIDGDTHSPLHF.

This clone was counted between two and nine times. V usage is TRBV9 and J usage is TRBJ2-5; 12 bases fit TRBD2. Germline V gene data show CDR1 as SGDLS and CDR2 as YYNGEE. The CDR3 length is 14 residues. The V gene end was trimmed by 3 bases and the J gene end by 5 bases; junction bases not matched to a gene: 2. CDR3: CASSGTSGIETQYF. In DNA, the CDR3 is TGTGCCAGCAGCGGGACTAGCGGGATTGAGACCCAGTACTTC. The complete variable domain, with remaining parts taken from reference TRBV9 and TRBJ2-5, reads DSGVTQTPKHLITATGQRVTLRCSPRSGDLSVYWYQQSLDQGLQFLIQYYNGEERAKGNILERFSAQQFPDLHSELNLSSLELGDSALYFCASSGTSGIETQYFGPGTRLLVL.

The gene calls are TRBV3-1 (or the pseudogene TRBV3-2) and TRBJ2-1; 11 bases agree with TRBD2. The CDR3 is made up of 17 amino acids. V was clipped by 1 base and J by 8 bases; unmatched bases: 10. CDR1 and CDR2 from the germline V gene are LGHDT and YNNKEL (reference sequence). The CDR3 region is CASSQALVAGGLDEQFF. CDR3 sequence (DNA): TGTGCCAGCAGCCAAGCGTTGGTAGCGGGAGGGTTGGATGAGCAGTTCTTC.

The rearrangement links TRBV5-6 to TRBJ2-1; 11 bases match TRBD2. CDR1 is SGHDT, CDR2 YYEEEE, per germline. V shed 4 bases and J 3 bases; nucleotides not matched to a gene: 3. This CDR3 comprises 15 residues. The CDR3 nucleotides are TGTGCCAGCAGCCTAGCGGGGGGACTCTACAATGAGCAGTTCTTC. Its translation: CASSLAGGLYNEQFF.

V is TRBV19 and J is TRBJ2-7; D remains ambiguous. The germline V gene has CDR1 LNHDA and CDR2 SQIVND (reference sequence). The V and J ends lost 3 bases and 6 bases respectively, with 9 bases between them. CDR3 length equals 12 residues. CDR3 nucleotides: TGTGCCAGTAGTATGACTGTTTCCGAGCAGTACTTC. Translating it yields CASSMTVSEQYF.

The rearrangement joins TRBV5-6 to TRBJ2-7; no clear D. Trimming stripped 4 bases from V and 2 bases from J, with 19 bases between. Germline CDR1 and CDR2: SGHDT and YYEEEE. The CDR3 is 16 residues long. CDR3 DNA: TGTGCCAGCAGCGTCCAATCCTTCACCGATGCCTACGAGCAGTACTTC. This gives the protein CASSVQSFTDAYEQYF.

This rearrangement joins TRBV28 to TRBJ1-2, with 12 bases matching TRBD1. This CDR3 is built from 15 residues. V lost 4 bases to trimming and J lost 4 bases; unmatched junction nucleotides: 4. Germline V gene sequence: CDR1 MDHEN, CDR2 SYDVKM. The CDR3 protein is CASSSRDRGLYGYTF. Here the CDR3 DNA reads TGTGCCAGCAGTTCCCGGGACAGGGGGCTCTATGGCTACACCTTC.

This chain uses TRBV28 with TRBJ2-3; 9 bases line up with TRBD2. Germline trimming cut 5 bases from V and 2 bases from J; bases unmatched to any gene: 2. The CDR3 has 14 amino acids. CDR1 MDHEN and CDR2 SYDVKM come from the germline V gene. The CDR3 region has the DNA TGTGCCAGCAGTCTAGCGGGACTCACAGATACGCAGTATTTT. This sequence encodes CASSLAGLTDTQYF.